Below are 18 T cell receptor beta chains sequenced from a single sample in a study of vaccination and CD4 T cells after COVID-19. Treatment of the sample: roughly 10-day PBMC culture with coronavirus spike peptide pools or control peptides (ViraFEST assay). Sequencing of DNA taken from cultured CD4+ T cells relied on the Oncomine TCR Beta short-read assay. One entry per CDR3 protein, called by TCRdb with MiXCR from the PCR reads. The data show around 11,000 distinct CDR3 sequences, with 25% seen just once and roughly 25% held by the top ten. For these receptors, no antigen is known. The sequenced sample was CD4+ T cells from blood, cultured in vitro, obtained after SARS-CoV-2 vaccination. These receptors all come from a human donor who had recovered from COVID-19.

J is TRBJ1-3 and V is TRBV28; a weak D match, TRBD1 (5 bases). The V gene lost 3 bases and the J gene lost 2 bases, with 8 bases spanning the gap. The CDR3 totals 14 residues. Germline lookup yields CDR1 MDHEN and CDR2 SYDVKM. The CDR3 DNA is TGTGCCAGCAGTTTGGTGGGGGCTGGAAACACCATATATTTT. This codes for CASSLVGAGNTIYF.

The chain carries TRBV6-2 or TRBV6-3 and TRBJ2-3; D is uncertain. Trimming cost V 4 bases and J 2 bases, with 7 bases left between them. The CDR3 loop spans 13 amino acids. The V gene's germline CDR1 is MNHEY and CDR2 SVGEGT. In nucleotides, the CDR3 is TGTGCCAGCAGTTGGACGAACACAGATACGCAGTATTTT. Residues: CASSWTNTDTQYF.

This clonotype occurred a few times. The genes are TRBV4-1 and TRBJ2-3; no clear D gene. Trimming removed 0 bases at V and 6 bases at J, with 4 bases between. Germline CDR1 reads MGHRA; CDR2 reads YSYEKL. The CDR3 has 12 residues. The CDR3 loop is CASSQEGDTQYF. CDR3 nucleotides: TGCGCCAGCAGCCAAGAGGGGGATACGCAGTATTTT.

This clonotype was counted only a few times. V gene TRBV6-2 or TRBV6-3 combines with J gene TRBJ1-2; D possibly corresponds to TRBD1 (5 bases). Between the trimmed V and J ends, which lost 2 bases and 4 bases, there was a span of 8 bases. Per germline, CDR1 MNHEY and CDR2 SVGEGT. The CDR3 covers 13 residues. DNA for the CDR3: TGTGCCAGCAGTTACAGGGGAGGCTATGGCTACACCTTC. Translating gives CASSYRGGYGYTF.

The rearrangement links TRBV20-1 to TRBJ2-3; no reliable D call. CDR3 length: 14 amino acids. Between the trimmed V and J ends, which lost 5 bases and 4 bases, there was a span of 16 bases. CDR1 is DFQATT, CDR2 SNEGSKA, per germline (reference sequence). The CDR3 region is CSAPSGLDSDTQYF. The CDR3 DNA reads as TGCAGTGCTCCTTCTGGGCTAGATTCAGATACGCAGTATTTT.

This clonotype ranks as medium-sized. CDR3 amino acids: CSASTSSGRFETQYF. CDR3 coding DNA: TGCAGTGCTAGCACCTCGAGCGGGAGGTTTGAGACCCAGTACTTC. This chain joins TRBV20-1 and TRBJ2-5; 9 bases match TRBD2. This CDR3 comprises 15 residues. V lost 3 bases and J lost 5; bases outside the gene matches: 10. Germline loops: CDR1 DFQATT, CDR2 SNEGSKA (reference sequence).

A few counts support this clonotype. The chain combines TRBV6-1 with TRBJ1-6, with 10 bases that match TRBD1. Germline-derived CDR1 and CDR2 are MNHNS and SASEGT. Trimming cost V 5 bases and J 0 bases; bases outside gene matches: 4. There are 17 residues in the CDR3. CDR3 region: CASSKDRGSSYNSPLHF. Written as DNA, the CDR3 is TGTGCCAGCAGTAAGGACAGGGGGAGCTCCTATAATTCACCCCTCCACTTT.

By frequency in the sample, this clonotype is medium-sized (0.01 to 0.1%). The rearrangement joins TRBV7-2 to TRBJ1-6; TRBD1 might be the D (6 bases). Germline CDR1 SGHTA, CDR2 FQGNSA. Trimming removed 6 bases from V and 7 bases from J, with 13 bases in between. This CDR3 is built from 14 residues. CDR3 in amino acids: CASSPGALNSPLHF. In DNA form, the CDR3 reads TGTGCCAGCAGTCCAGGGGCCCTAAATTCACCCCTCCACTTT. Together with reference TRBV7-2 and TRBJ1-6, the CDR3 gives the full variable domain: GAGVSQSPSNKVTEKGKDVELRCDPISGHTALYWYRQSLGQGLEFLIYFQGNSAPDKSGLPSDRFSAERTGGSVSTLTIQRTQQEDSAVYLCASSPGALNSPLHFGNGTRLTVT.

This clonotype has a handful of counts. The V gene is TRBV7-3, the J gene TRBJ2-6; D unresolved. This CDR3 contains 15 residues. The V end was cut by 3 bases, the J end by 1 base, with 7 bases between. Germline CDR1 and CDR2: SGHTA and FQGTGA. For the CDR3, the DNA is TGTGCCAGCAGCTTTGACCTGTCTGGGGCCAACGTCCTGACTTTC. Protein: CASSFDLSGANVLTF.

This clonotype was counted only a few times. This sequence joins TRBV20-1 and TRBJ2-3; D not resolved. The CDR3 has 12 residues. Germline CDR1 is DFQATT and CDR2 is SNEGSKA (reference sequence). V dropped 3 bases and J dropped 10 bases, with 14 bases sitting between them. CDR3 region: CSARMVGLAQYF. CDR3 nucleotides: TGCAGTGCTAGGATGGTGGGTCTCGCGCAGTATTTT.

This clonotype was observed a handful of times. V usage is TRBV28 and J usage is TRBJ2-7; 8 bases agree with TRBD1. CDR3 length: 14 amino acids. The germline CDR1 and CDR2 sequences are MDHEN and SYDVKM. J was trimmed by 4 bases and V by 6 bases; bases with no gene match: 8. CDR3 residues: CASSTGTGGYEQYF. CDR3 bases: TGTGCCAGCAGCACCGGGACAGGCGGATACGAGCAGTACTTC.

This clonotype is medium-sized. This rearrangement joins TRBV20-1 to TRBJ1-5; D possibly corresponds to TRBD1 (6 bases). The length of the CDR3 is 13 residues. CDR1 and CDR2 (germline): DFQATT, SNEGSKA (reference sequence). Trimming cost V 7 bases and J 4 bases, with 14 bases left between them. The CDR3 loop is CSGRRGTNQPQHF. As DNA, the CDR3 is TGCAGTGGACGGAGGGGGACGAATCAGCCCCAGCATTTT.

The gene calls are TRBV28 and TRBJ2-7, with 13 bases identical to TRBD2. The CDR3 is 18 residues long. Germline V gene data show CDR1 as MDHEN and CDR2 as SYDVKM. The trim removed 4 bases at V and 3 bases at J, leaving 12 bases unmatched. The CDR3 protein is CASSSTWTSGSSFYEQYF. In nucleotides, the CDR3 is TGTGCCAGCAGTTCCACATGGACTAGCGGGAGTTCTTTCTACGAGCAGTACTTC.

This sequence joins TRBV6-1 and TRBJ2-3; 10 nucleotides align to TRBD2. V lost 5 bases, J lost 1 base, and 9 bases stayed unmatched. The germline V gene encodes CDR1 MNHNS and CDR2 SASEGT. The length of the CDR3 is 17 residues. CDR3 region: CASSRASGTSGTDTQYF. The CDR3 coding sequence is TGTGCCAGCAGTCGAGCAAGCGGGACTAGCGGCACAGATACGCAGTATTTT.

The chain couples TRBV7-2 to TRBJ2-1; 9 bases agree with TRBD2. This CDR3 has 15 amino acids. V trimming: 1 base; J trimming: 10 bases; junction bases outside the gene matches: 8. In germline, CDR1 is SGHTA, CDR2 FQGNSA. The CDR3 is CASSLVLGLAGEQFF. For the CDR3, the DNA is TGTGCCAGCAGCTTAGTCTTGGGTCTAGCGGGAGAGCAGTTCTTC.

The rearrangement joins TRBV2 to TRBJ2-1; 7 bases match TRBD1. V trimming: 1 base; J trimming: 1 base; junction bases outside the gene matches: 1. CDR1 and CDR2 from the germline V gene are SNHLY and FYNNEI. The CDR3 loop spans 15 amino acids. For the CDR3, the DNA is TGTGCCAGCAGTGAAGAGGGGGCATCCTACAATGAGCAGTTCTTC. Translated, it gives CASSEEGASYNEQFF.

This clonotype was recorded a few times. V usage is TRBV7-2 and J usage is TRBJ2-7, with D possibly matching TRBD2 (5 bases). Germline assignment: CDR1 SGHTA and CDR2 FQGNSA. This CDR3 is 15 amino acids long. V gave up 5 bases and J gave up 6 bases, with 20 bases separating them. The CDR3 loop is CASSPRRLRAGEQYF. CDR3 DNA sequence: TGTGCCAGCAGCCCCCGGAGACTACGGGCGGGCGAGCAGTACTTC.

This clonotype came up a few times. This chain connects TRBV7-9 to TRBJ2-1; 10 nucleotides align to TRBD1. The CDR3 consists of 14 residues. Germline V CDR1 and CDR2: SEHNR, FQNEAQ (reference sequence). V trimming: 3 bases; J trimming: 5 bases; junction bases outside the gene matches: 1. The CDR3 protein is CASSFGTGDNEQFF. The CDR3 DNA follows: TGTGCCAGCAGCTTCGGGACAGGGGACAATGAGCAGTTCTTC. Full variable domain (rest looked up from reference TRBV7-9 and TRBJ2-1): DTGVSQNPRHKITKRGQNVTFRCDPISEHNRLYWYRQTLGQGPEFLTYFQNEAQLEKSRLLSDRFSAERPKGSFSTLEIQRTEQGDSAMYLCASSFGTGDNEQFFGPGTRLTVL.